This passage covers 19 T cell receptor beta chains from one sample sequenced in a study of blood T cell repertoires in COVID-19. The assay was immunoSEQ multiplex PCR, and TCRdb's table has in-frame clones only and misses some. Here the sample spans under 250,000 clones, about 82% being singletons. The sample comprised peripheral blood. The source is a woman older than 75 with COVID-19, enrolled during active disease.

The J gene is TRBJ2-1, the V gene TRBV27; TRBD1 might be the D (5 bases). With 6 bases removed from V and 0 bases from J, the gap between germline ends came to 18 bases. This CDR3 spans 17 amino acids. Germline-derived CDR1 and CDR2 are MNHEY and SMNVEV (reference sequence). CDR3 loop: CASSPFPRASSYNEQFF. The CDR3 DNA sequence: TGTGCCAGCAGCCCTTTTCCCAGGGCGAGCTCCTACAATGAGCAGTTCTTC.

CDR3 DNA: TGTGCCAGCAGCCCCATCACAGGGGGCAACACTGAAGCTTTCTTT. Translation: CASSPITGGNTEAFF. This chain joins TRBV7-9 and TRBJ1-1; TRBD1 agrees at 9 bases. The CDR3 runs 15 residues. The ends lost 5 bases at V and 2 bases at J; junction bases unmatched: 6. CDR1 and CDR2 (germline): SEHNR, FQNEAQ (reference sequence).

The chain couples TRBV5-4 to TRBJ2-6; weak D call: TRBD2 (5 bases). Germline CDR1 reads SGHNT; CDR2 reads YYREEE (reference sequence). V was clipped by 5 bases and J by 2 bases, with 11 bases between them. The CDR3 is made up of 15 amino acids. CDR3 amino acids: CASRTGITGANVLTF. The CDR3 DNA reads TGTGCCAGCAGGACCGGGATCACTGGGGCCAACGTCCTGACTTTC.

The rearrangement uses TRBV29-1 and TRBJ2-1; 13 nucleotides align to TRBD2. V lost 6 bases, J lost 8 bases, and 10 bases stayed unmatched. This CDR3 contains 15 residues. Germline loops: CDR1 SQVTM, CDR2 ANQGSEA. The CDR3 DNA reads TGCAGCGTAGCGCGACTAGCGGGGGGAGGCGATGAGCAGTTCTTC. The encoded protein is CSVARLAGGGDEQFF.

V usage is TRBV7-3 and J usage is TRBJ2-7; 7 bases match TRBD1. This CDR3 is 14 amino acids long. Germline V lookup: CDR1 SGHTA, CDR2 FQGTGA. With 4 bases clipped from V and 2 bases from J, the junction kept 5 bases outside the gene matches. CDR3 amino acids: CASSSTGLPYEQYF. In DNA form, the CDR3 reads TGTGCCAGCAGCTCGACAGGGCTTCCCTACGAGCAGTACTTC.

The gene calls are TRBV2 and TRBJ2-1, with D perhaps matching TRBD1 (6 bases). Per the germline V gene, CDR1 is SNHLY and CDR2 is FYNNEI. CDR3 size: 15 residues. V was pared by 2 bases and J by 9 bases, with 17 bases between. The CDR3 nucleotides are TGTGCCAGCAGTGAAAGGGGGATCGTAGCGAGTGAGCAGTTCTTC. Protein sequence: CASSERGIVASEQFF.

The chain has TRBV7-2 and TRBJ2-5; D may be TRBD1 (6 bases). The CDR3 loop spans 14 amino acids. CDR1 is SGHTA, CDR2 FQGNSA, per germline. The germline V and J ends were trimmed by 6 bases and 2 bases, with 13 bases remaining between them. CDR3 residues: CASRKGTLQETQYF. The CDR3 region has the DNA TGTGCCAGCAGGAAAGGGACATTGCAAGAGACCCAGTACTTC.

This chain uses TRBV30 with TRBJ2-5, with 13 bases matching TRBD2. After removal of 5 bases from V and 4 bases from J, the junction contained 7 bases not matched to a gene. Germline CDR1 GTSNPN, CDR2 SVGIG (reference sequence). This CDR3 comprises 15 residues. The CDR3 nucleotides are TGTGCCTGGTCTACTAGCGGGGGGGCCGCAGAGACCCAGTACTTC. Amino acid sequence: CAWSTSGGAAETQYF.

The CDR3 reads CASSLGTAVETQYF. The CDR3 nucleotides read TGTGCCAGCAGCTTAGGGACAGCTGTCGAGACCCAGTACTTC. The chain is built from TRBV5-6 and TRBJ2-5; TRBD1 matches 7 bases. The CDR3 extends over 14 amino acids. The V segment lost 2 bases and the J segment 5 bases; nucleotides outside the gene matches: 6. Germline V CDR1 and CDR2: SGHDT, YYEEEE.

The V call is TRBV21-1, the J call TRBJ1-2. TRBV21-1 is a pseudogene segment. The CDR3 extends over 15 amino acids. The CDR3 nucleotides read TGTGCCAGCAGCAAAGAGCGGGGGGCCGACAATGGCTACACCTTC. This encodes CASSKERGADNGYTF.

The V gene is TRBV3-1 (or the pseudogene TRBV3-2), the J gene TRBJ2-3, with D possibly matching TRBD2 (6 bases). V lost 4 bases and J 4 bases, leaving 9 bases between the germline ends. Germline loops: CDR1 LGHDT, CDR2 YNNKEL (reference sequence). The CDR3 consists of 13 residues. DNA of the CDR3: TGTGCCAGCAGCCCAAGACTAGCAGATACGCAGTATTTT. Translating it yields CASSPRLADTQYF.

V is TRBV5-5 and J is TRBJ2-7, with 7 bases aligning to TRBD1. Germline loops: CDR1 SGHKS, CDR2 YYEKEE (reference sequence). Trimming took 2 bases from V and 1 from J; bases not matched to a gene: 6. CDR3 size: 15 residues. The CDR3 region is CASSFGQVGSYEQYV. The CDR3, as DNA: TGTGCCAGCAGCTTTGGACAGGTTGGATCCTACGAGCAGTACGTC.

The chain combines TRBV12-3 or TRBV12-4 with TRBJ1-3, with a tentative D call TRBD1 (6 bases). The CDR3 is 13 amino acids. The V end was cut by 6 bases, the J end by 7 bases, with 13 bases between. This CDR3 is CASRLDSRNTIYF. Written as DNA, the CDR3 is TGTGCCAGCAGACTGGACAGTCGGAACACCATATATTTT.

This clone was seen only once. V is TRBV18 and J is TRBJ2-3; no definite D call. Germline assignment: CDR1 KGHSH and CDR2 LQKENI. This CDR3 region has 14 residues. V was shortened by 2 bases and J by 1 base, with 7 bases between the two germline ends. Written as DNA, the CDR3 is TGTGCCAGCTCACCAGTAACAGGCACAGATACGCAGTATTTT. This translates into CASSPVTGTDTQYF.

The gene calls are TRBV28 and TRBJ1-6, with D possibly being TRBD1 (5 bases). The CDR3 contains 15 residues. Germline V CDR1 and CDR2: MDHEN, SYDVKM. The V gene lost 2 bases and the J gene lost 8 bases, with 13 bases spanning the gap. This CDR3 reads CASSLNGGRDSPLHF. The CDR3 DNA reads TGTGCCAGCAGTTTAAACGGGGGAAGGGATTCACCCCTCCACTTT. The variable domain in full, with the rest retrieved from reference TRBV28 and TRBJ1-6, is DVKVTQSSRYLVKRTGEKVFLECVQDMDHENMFWYRQDPGLGLRLIYFSYDVKMKEKGDIPEGYSVSREKKERFSLILESASTNQTSMYLCASSLNGGRDSPLHFGNGTRLTVT.

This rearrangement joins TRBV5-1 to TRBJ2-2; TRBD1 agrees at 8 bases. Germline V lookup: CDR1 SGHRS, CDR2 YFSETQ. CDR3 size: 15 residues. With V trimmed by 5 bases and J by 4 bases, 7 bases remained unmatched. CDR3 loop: CASSSDRAGTGELFF. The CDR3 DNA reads TGCGCCAGCAGTTCGGACAGGGCGGGCACCGGGGAGCTGTTTTTT.

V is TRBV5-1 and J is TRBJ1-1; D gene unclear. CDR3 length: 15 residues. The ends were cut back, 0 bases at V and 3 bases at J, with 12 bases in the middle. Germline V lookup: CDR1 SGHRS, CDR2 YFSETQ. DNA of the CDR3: TGCGCCAGCAGCTTGGATGGTCTTGGGCACACTGAAGCTTTCTTT. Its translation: CASSLDGLGHTEAFF.

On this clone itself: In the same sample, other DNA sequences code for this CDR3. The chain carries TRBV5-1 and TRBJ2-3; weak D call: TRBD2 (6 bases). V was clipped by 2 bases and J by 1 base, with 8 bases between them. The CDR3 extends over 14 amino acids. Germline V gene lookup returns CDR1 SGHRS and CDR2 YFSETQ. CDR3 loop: CASSFGGGTDTQYF. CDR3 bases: TGCGCCAGCAGCTTCGGGGGTGGCACAGATACGCAGTATTTT. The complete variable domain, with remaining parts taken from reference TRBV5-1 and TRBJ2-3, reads KAGVTQTPRYLIKTRGQQVTLSCSPISGHRSVSWYQQTPGQGLQFLFEYFSETQRNKGNFPGRFSGRQFSNSRSEMNVSTLELGDSALYLCASSFGGGTDTQYFGPGTRLTVL.

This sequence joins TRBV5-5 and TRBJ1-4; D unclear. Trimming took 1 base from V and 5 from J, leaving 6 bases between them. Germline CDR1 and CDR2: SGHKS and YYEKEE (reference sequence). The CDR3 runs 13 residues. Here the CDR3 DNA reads TGTGCCAGCAGCTTGCCGGGAAATGAAAAACTGTTTTTT. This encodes CASSLPGNEKLFF. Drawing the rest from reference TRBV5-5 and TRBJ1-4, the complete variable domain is DAGVTQSPTHLIKTRGQQVTLRCSPISGHKSVSWYQQVLGQGPQFIFQYYEKEERGRGNFPDRFSARQFPNYSSELNVNALLLGDSALYLCASSLPGNEKLFFGSGTQLSVL.